The source of this T cell receptor (beta chain) is a study of tumor-infiltrating lymphocytes in primary liver carcinoma. Whole-study results and caveats: Significantly greater top-250-clone fractions characterized tumors relative to blood (p = 0.039). Overlap in tumor-adjacent and tumor-blood pairs fell below that of tumor region pairs.

Priming with a constant-region primer yielded TCR beta cDNA from 450 to 600 ng total RNA. The TCR beta library was amplified through three nested multiplex PCR rounds in a modified ARM-PCR procedure. In the first two PCR rounds, TRBV1-TRBV30 forward primers were paired with a C-beta reverse primer, and each round lasted approximately 10 cycles. TCRdb processed the multiplex PCR reads anew with MiXCR; each CDR3 protein has one entry. The table shows 310,000 or so distinct CDR3 sequences, with almost 65% occurring only once. With V trimmed by 9 bases and J by 0 bases, 2 bases remained unmatched. CDR1 is MNHEY, CDR2 SVGEGT, per germline. The CDR3 consists of 12 residues. Alongside blood RNA obtained from unsorted whole blood, germline DNA was also extracted. Preoperatively, 4 to 5 milliliters of peripheral blood were collected. Regarding this clonotype: Its antigen is undetermined. A much more abundant neighbour one base away suggests this may be a read error.

This rearrangement joins TRBV6-2 or TRBV6-3 to TRBJ2-7, with 7 nucleotides matching TRBD2. The clonotype originates from a man between 35 and 55 years old with primary liver carcinoma and hepatitis B virus infection. The sample was peripheral blood. The CDR3 is CARGDYSYEQYF. CDR3 bases: TGTGCCAGAGGGGACTACTCCTACGAGCAGTACTTC.